This TCR beta chain was identified in a study of T cell responses to AZD1222 COVID-19 vaccine. With regard to this clone: Antigen unknown.

Libraries were prepared by immunoSEQ multiplex PCR; TCRdb keeps only in-frame clonotypes and omits some of them. The sample yields 140,000 to 150,000 clones, about 93% seen once. Findings of the study overall: Unmutated variant regions are reportedly targeted by nearly half of spike-specific TCRs. Repertoires were obtained only post-peak T cell response. Donors in the cohort were predominantly white British and more often female, and clonal diversity was possibly underestimated. AZD1222 recipients seropositive at baseline numbered only 5 to 7.

Trimming pared 7 bases from V and 4 bases from J, leaving 17 bases between. The CDR3 runs to 15 residues. CDR1 and CDR2 from the germline V gene are SNHLY and FYNNEI. This TCR was recovered from an adult in good health. J is TRBJ2-1 and V is TRBV2; a weak D match, TRBD2 (6 bases). Sequencing was performed on peripheral blood, taken on day 0 of AZD1222 vaccination. Here the CDR3 DNA reads TGTGCCAGCAATCCCCGAGCGGGTGGGTACAATGAGCAGTTCTTC. This translates into CASNPRAGGYNEQFF.